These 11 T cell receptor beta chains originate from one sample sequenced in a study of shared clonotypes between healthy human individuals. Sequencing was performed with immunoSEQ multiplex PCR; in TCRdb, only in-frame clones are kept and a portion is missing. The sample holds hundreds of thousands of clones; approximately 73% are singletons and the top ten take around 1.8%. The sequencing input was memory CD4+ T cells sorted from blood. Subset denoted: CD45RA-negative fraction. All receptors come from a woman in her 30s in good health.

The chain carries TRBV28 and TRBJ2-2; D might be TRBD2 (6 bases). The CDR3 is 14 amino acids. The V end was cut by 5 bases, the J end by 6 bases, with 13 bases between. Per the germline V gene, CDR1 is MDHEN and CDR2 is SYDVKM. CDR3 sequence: CASSLRRGSGELFF. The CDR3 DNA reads TGTGCCAGCAGTCTCCGGCGGGGATCCGGGGAGCTGTTTTTT.

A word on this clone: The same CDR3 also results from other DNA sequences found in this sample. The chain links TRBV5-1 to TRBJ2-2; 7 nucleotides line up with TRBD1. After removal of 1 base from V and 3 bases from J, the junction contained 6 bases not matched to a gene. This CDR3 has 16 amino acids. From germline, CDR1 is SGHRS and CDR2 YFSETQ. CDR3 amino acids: CASSLSFQGDTGELFF. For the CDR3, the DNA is TGCGCCAGCAGCTTGAGTTTTCAGGGGGACACCGGGGAGCTGTTTTTT.

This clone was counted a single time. CDR3 residues: CASSNPGQGVDEQFF. The DNA for the CDR3 is TGTGCCAGCAGCAACCCGGGACAGGGGGTTGATGAGCAGTTCTTC. This chain uses TRBV7-9 with TRBJ2-1; 11 bases align to TRBD1. This CDR3 contains 15 residues. CDR1 is SEHNR and CDR2 is FQNEAQ in the germline V gene (reference sequence). V gave up 5 bases and J gave up 8 bases; unmatched junction bases: 8.

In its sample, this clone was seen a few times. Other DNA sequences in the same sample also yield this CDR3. The CDR3 DNA sequence: TGCAGCGTTGAAACGGGAGGGGGCACAGATACGCAGTATTTT. Translation: CSVETGGGTDTQYF. The rearrangement joins TRBV29-1 to TRBJ2-3; 8 nucleotides match TRBD2. Germline values: CDR1 SQVTM, CDR2 ANQGSEA. The CDR3 length is 14 residues. V shed 2 bases and J 1 base; nucleotides not matched to a gene: 2.

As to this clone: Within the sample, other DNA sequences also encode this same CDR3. CDR3 loop: CASSLPGLYEQYF. CDR3 sequence (DNA): TGTGCCAGCAGCTTACCTGGGCTCTACGAGCAGTACTTC. The chain combines TRBV11-2 with TRBJ2-7; D remains unclear. This CDR3 contains 13 residues. Germline assignment: CDR1 SGHAT and CDR2 FQNNGV. The germline V and J ends were trimmed by 2 bases and 3 bases, with 8 bases remaining between them. Together with reference TRBV11-2 and TRBJ2-7, the CDR3 gives the full variable domain: EAGVAQSPRYKIIEKRQSVAFWCNPISGHATLYWYQQILGQGPKLLIQFQNNGVVDDSQLPKDRFSAERLKGVDSTLKIQPAKLEDSAVYLCASSLPGLYEQYFGPGTRLTVT.

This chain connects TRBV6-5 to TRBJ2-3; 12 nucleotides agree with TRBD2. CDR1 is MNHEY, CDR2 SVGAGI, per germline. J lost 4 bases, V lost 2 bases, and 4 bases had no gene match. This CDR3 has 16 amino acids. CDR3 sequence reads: CASSYAGLAGPDTQYF. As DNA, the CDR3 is TGTGCCAGCAGTTACGCCGGACTAGCGGGACCAGATACGCAGTATTTT.

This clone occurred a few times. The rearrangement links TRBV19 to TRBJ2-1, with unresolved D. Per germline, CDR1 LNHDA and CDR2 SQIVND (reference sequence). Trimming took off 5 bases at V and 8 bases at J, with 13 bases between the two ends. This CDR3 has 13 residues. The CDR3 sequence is CASSFRGIYEQFF. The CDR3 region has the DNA TGTGCCAGTAGTTTTCGTGGGATCTATGAGCAGTTCTTC. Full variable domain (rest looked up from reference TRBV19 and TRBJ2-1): DGGITQSPKYLFRKEGQNVTLSCEQNLNHDAMYWYRQDPGQGLRLIYYSQIVNDFQKGDIAEGYSVSREKKESFPLTVTSAQKNPTAFYLCASSFRGIYEQFFGPGTRLTVL.

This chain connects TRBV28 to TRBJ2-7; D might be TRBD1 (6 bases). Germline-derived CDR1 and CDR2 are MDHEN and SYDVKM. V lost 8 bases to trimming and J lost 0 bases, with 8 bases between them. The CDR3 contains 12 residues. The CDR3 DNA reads TGTGCCAGCCGGGACAACTCCTACGAGCAGTACTTC. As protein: CASRDNSYEQYF.

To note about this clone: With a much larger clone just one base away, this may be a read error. CDR3 in DNA: TGTGCCAGCAGCCGGACAGGGGACTATGGCTACACCTTC. Translating it yields CASSRTGDYGYTF. The chain has TRBV7-6 and TRBJ1-2, with 9 bases aligning to TRBD1. In germline, CDR1 is SGHVS, CDR2 FNYEAQ. The CDR3 totals 13 residues. J lost 3 bases, V lost 5 bases, and 1 base had no gene match.

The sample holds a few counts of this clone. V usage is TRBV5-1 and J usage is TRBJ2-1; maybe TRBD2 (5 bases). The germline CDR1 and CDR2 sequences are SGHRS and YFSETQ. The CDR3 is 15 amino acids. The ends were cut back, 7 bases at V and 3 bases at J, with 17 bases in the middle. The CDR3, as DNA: TGCGCCAGCGCCTCGGGGTCCGGCGGCTACAATGAGCAGTTCTTC. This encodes CASASGSGGYNEQFF.

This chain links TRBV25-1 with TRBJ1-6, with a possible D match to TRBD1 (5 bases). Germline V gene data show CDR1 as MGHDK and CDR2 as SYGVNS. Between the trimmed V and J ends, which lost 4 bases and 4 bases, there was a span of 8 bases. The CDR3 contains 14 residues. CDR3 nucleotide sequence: TGTGCCAGCAGTGTCGGGGCATATAATTCACCCCTCCACTTT. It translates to CASSVGAYNSPLHF.